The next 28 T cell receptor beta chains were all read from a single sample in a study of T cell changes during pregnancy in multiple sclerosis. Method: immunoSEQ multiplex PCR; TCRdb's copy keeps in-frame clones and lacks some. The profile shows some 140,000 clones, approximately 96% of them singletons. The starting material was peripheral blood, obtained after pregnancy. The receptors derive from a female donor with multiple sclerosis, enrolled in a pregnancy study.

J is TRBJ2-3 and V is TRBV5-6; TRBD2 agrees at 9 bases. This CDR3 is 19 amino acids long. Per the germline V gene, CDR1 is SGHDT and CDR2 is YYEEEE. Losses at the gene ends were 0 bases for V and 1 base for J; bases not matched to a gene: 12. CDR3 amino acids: CASSLVTSGLPGRTDTQYF. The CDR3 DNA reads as TGTGCCAGCAGCTTGGTGACTAGCGGCCTTCCGGGGCGCACAGATACGCAGTATTTT. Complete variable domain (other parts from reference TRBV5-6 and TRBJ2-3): DAGVTQSPTHLIKTRGQQVTLRCSPKSGHDTVSWYQQALGQGPQFIFQYYEEEERQRGNFPDRFSGHQFPNYSSELNVNALLLGDSALYLCASSLVTSGLPGRTDTQYFGPGTRLTVL.

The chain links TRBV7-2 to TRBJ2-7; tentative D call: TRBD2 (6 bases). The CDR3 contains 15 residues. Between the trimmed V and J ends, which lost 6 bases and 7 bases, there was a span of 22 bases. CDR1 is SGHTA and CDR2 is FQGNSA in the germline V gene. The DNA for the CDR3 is TGTGCCAGCAGTCCCATCGCATTGCGGGAAGGAGAGCAGTACTTC. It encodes CASSPIALREGEQYF.

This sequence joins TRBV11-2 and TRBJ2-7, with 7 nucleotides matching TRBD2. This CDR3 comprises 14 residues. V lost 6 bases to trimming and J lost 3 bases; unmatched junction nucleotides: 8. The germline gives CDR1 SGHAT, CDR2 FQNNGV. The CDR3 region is CASRPGTTNYEQYF. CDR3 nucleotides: TGTGCCAGCAGACCCGGGACTACCAACTACGAGCAGTACTTC.

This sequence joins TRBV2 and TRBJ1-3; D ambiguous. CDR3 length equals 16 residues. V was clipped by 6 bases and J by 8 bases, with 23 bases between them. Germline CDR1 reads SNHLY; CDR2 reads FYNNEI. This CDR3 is CASREDSSGVLYTIYF. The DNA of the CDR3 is TGTGCCAGCAGGGAGGACTCATCTGGGGTTTTGTACACCATATATTTT.

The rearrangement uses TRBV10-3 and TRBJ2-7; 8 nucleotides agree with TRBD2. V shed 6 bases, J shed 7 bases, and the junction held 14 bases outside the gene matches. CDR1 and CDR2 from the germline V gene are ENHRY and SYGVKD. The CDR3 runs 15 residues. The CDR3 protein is CAISKGTSGGGEQYF. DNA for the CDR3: TGTGCCATCAGCAAAGGTACTAGCGGCGGGGGGGAGCAGTACTTC.

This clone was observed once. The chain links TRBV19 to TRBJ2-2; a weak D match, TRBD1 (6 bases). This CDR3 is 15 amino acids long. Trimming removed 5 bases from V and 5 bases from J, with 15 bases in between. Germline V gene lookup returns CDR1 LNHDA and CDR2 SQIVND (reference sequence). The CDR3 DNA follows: TGTGCCAGTAGTGCCCAGGGGAAGGGGACCGGGGAGCTGTTTTTT. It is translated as CASSAQGKGTGELFF. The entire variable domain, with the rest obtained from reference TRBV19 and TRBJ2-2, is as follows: DGGITQSPKYLFRKEGQNVTLSCEQNLNHDAMYWYRQDPGQGLRLIYYSQIVNDFQKGDIAEGYSVSREKKESFPLTVTSAQKNPTAFYLCASSAQGKGTGELFFGEGSRLTVL.

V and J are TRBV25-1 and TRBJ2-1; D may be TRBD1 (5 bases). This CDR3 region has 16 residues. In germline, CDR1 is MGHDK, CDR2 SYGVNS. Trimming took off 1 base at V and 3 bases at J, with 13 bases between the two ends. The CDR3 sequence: CASSESGQAIYNEQFF. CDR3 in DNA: TGTGCCAGCAGTGAATCAGGGCAGGCCATCTACAATGAGCAGTTCTTC.

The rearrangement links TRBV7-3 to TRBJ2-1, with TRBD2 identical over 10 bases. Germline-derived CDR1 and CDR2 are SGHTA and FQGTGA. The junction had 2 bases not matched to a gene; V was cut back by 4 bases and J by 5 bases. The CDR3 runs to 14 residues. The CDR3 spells CASSSLAGNNEQFF. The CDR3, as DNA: TGTGCCAGCAGCTCACTAGCGGGAAACAATGAGCAGTTCTTC.

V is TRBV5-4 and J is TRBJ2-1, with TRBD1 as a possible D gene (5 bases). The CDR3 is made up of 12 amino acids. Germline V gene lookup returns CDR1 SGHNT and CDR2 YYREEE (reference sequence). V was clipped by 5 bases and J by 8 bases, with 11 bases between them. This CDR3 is CASSWLGDEQFF. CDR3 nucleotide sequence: TGTGCCAGCAGTTGGCTAGGGGATGAGCAGTTCTTC.

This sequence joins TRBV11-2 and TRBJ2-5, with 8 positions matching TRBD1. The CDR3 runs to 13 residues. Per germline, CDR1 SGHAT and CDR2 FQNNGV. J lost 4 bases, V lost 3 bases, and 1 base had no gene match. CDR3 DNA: TGTGCCAGCAGCTTCAGGGGGCGAGAGACCCAGTACTTC. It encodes CASSFRGRETQYF.

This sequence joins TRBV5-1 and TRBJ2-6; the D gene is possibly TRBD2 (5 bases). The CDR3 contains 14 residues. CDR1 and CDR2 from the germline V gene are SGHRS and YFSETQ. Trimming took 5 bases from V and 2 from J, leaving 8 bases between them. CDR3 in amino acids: CASRPGAGANVLTF. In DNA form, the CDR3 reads TGCGCCAGCAGGCCCGGGGCTGGGGCCAACGTCCTGACTTTC.

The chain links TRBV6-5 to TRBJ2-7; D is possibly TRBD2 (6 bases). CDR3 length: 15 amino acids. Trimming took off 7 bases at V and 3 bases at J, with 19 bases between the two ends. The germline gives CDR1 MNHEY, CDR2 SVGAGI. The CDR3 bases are TGTGCCAGCATAGGGCAGACCGGGACTCACTACGAGCAGTACTTC. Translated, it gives CASIGQTGTHYEQYF.

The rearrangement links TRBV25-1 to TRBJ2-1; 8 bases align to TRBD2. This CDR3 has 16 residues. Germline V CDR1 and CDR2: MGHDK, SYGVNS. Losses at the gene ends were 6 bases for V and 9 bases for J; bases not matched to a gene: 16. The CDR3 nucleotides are TGTGCCAGCAGACCCGGCGGATCGGGAGGGCCTCTTGAGCAGTTCTTC. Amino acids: CASRPGGSGGPLEQFF.

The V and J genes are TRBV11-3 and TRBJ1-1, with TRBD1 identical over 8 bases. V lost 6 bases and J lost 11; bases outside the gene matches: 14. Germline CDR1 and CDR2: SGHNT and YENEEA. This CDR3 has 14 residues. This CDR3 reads CASSPNQGAGGAFF. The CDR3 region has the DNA TGTGCCAGCAGTCCAAACCAGGGGGCTGGCGGCGCTTTCTTT.

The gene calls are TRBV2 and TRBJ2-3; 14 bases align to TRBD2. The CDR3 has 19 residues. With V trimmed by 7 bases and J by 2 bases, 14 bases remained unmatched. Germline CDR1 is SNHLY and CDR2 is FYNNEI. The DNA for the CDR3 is TGTGCCAGCATAATCGTCCCGGGACTAGCGGGAGTCAACACAGATACGCAGTATTTT. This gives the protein CASIIVPGLAGVNTDTQYF.

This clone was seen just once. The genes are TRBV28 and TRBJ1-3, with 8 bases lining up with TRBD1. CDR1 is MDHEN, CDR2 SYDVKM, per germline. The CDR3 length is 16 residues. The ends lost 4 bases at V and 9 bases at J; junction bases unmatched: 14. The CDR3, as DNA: TGTGCCAGCAGTTCTGCCGGACAGGGCATATCTTCCACCATATATTTT. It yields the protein CASSSAGQGISSTIYF.

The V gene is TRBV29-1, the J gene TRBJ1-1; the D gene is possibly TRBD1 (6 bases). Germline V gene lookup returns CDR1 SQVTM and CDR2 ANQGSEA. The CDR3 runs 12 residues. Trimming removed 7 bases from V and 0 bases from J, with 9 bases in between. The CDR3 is CSGGDMNTEAFF. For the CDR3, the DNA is TGCAGCGGAGGGGACATGAACACTGAAGCTTTCTTT.

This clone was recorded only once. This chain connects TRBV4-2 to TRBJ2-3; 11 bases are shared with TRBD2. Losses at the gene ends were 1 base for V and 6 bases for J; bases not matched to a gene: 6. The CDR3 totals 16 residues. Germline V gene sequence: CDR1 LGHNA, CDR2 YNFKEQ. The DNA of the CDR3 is TGTGCCAGCAGCCAAGTCCTAGCGGGAGGTGCTGATACGCAGTATTTT. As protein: CASSQVLAGGADTQYF.

CDR3 in amino acids: CASKRGKASDTQYF. Written as DNA, the CDR3 is TGTGCCAGCAAAAGGGGTAAGGCTTCAGATACGCAGTATTTT. The chain has TRBV7-2 and TRBJ2-3; D is perhaps TRBD1 (5 bases). V gave up 7 bases and J gave up 4 bases, with 15 bases separating them. CDR3 length equals 14 residues. Germline V gene lookup returns CDR1 SGHTA and CDR2 FQGNSA.

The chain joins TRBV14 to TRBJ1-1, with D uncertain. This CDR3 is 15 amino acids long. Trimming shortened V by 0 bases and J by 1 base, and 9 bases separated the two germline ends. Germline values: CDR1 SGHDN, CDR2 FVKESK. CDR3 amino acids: CASSQDSAANTEAFF. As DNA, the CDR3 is TGTGCCAGCAGCCAAGACTCGGCGGCGAACACTGAAGCTTTCTTT.

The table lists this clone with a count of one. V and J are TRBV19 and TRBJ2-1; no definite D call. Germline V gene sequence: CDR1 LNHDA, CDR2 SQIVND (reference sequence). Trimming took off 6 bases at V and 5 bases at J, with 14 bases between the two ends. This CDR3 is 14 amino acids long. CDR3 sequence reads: CASRTLPGDNEQFF. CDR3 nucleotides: TGTGCCAGTAGAACTCTGCCCGGAGACAATGAGCAGTTCTTC. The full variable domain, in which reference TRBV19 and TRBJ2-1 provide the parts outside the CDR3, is DGGITQSPKYLFRKEGQNVTLSCEQNLNHDAMYWYRQDPGQGLRLIYYSQIVNDFQKGDIAEGYSVSREKKESFPLTVTSAQKNPTAFYLCASRTLPGDNEQFFGPGTRLTVL.

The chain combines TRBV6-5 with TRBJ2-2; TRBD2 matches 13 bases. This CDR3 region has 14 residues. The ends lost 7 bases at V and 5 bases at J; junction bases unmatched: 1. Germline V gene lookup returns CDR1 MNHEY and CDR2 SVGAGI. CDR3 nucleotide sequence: TGTGCCAGCACGGGACTAGCGGGAACCGGGGAGCTGTTTTTT. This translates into CASTGLAGTGELFF.

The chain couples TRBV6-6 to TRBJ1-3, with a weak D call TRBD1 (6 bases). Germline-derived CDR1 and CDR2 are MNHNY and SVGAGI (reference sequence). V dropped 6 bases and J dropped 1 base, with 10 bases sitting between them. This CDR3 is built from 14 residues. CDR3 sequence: CASSTQGSGNTIYF. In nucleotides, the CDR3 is TGTGCCAGCAGCACTCAGGGGTCTGGAAACACCATATATTTT.

CDR3 coding DNA: TGTGCCAGCAGCTCGGTCCGGGAGGTAAACATTCAGTACTTC. Protein: CASSSVREVNIQYF. V and J are TRBV7-8 and TRBJ2-4; 7 nucleotides line up with TRBD2. Germline V CDR1 and CDR2: SGHVS, FQNEAQ. Trimming took 4 bases from V and 6 from J; bases not matched to a gene: 6. CDR3 length equals 14 residues.

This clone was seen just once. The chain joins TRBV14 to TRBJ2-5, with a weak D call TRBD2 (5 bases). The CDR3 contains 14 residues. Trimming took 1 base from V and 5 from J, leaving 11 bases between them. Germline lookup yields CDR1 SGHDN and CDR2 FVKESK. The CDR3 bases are TGTGCCAGCAGCCAAGTAAGGGAGCGGGAGACCCAGTACTTC. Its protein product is CASSQVRERETQYF.

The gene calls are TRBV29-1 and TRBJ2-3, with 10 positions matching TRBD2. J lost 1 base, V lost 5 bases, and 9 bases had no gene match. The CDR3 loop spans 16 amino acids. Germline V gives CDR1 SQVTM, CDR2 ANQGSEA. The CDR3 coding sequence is TGCAGCGTTCCACCCGGAGGGACTAGCGGCACAGATACGCAGTATTTT. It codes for CSVPPGGTSGTDTQYF.

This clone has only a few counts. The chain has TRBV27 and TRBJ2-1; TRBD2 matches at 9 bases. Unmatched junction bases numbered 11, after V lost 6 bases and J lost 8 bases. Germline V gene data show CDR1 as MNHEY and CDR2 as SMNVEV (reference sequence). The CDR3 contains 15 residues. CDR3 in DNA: TGTGCCAGCAGCATTGGTGCGGGAGGGGGATATGAGCAGTTCTTC. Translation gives CASSIGAGGGYEQFF.

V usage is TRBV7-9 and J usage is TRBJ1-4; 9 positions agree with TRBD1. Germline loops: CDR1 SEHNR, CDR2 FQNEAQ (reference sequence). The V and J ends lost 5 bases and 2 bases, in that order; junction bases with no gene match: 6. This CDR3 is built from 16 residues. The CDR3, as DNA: TGTGCCAGCAGCGTGGGACAGGGTTTGACTAATGAAAAACTGTTTTTT. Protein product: CASSVGQGLTNEKLFF. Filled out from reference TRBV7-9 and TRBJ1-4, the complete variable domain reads DTGVSQNPRHKITKRGQNVTFRCDPISEHNRLYWYRQTLGQGPEFLTYFQNEAQLEKSRLLSDRFSAERPKGSFSTLEIQRTEQGDSAMYLCASSVGQGLTNEKLFFGSGTQLSVL.